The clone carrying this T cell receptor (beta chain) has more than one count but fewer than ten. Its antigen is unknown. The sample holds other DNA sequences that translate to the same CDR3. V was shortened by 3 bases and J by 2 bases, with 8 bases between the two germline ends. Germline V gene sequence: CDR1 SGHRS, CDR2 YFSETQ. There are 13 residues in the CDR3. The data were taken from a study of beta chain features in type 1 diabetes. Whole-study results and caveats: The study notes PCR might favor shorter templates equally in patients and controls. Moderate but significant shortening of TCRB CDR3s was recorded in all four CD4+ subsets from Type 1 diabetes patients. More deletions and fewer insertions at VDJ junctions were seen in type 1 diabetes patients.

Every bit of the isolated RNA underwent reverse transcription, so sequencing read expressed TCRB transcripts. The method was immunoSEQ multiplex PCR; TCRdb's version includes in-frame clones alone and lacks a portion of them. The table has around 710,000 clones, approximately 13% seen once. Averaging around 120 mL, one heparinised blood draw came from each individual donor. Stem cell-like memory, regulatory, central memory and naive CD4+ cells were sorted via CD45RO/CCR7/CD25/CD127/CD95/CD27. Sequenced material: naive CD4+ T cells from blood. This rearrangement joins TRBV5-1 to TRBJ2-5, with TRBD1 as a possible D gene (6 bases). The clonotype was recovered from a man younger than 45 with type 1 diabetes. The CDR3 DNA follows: TGCGCCAGCAGCTCACAGGGACAAGAGACCCAGTACTTC. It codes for CASSSQGQETQYF.